These T cell receptor beta chains were read from a single sample in a study of control samples from healthy donors and cancer patients. Sequenced by immunoSEQ multiplex PCR; TCRdb stores in-frame clones only, minus some. The profile shows about 100,000 clones, more than 85% of them singletons. The sample comprised blood. The receptor source for this set is a woman aged 45-60 years in good health. Both conserved end residues are part of each CDR3. The order of the fields is CDR3 DNA, CDR3 protein, clone size, V gene, CDR3 length, D gene, J gene. The D gene is left open where the match is weak. Part of the rows lack a size; the others show once, few, many or a class for expanded clones.

CDR3 DNA: TGTGCCAGCAGCCCTATCATGGCTAGCGGGAATAACGAGCAGTTCTTC
CDR3 protein: CASSPIMASGNNEQFF
clone size: NA
V gene: TRBV3-1/TRBV3-2
CDR3 length: 16
D gene: TRBD2
J gene: TRBJ2-1

CDR3 DNA: TGCGCCAGCAGCTTCCGGGAAGGGGGGGCCGAAGCTTTCTTT
CDR3 protein: CASSFREGGAEAFF
clone size: NA
V gene: TRBV5-1
CDR3 length: 14
D gene: NA
J gene: TRBJ1-1

CDR3 DNA: TGTGCCACACGGGACCGGAACCAAGAGACCCAGTACTTC
CDR3 protein: CATRDRNQETQYF
clone size: NA
V gene: TRBV28
CDR3 length: 13
D gene: NA
J gene: TRBJ2-5

CDR3 DNA: TGTGCCAGCAGCCCATCCAGAGAATACGAGCAGTACTTC
CDR3 protein: CASSPSREYEQYF
clone size: few
V gene: TRBV7-9
CDR3 length: 13
D gene: NA
J gene: TRBJ2-7

CDR3 DNA: TGTGCCAGCAGCTTGGAAGACAAGTTAGATACGCAGTATTTT
CDR3 protein: CASSLEDKLDTQYF
clone size: NA
V gene: TRBV5-6
CDR3 length: 14
D gene: NA
J gene: TRBJ2-3

CDR3 DNA: TGTGCCAGCAGGGACCTCGGACATGAGCAGTTCTTC
CDR3 protein: CASRDLGHEQFF
clone size: NA
V gene: TRBV2
CDR3 length: 12
D gene: NA
J gene: TRBJ2-1

CDR3 DNA: TGTGCCAGTAGTCCGGGCGCCTATGGCTACACCTTC
CDR3 protein: CASSPGAYGYTF
clone size: NA
V gene: TRBV19
CDR3 length: 12
D gene: NA
J gene: TRBJ1-2

CDR3 DNA: TGTGCCAGCAGTTTATCGTGGGGCACCTACGAGCAGTACTTC
CDR3 protein: CASSLSWGTYEQYF
clone size: NA
V gene: TRBV27
CDR3 length: 14
D gene: NA
J gene: TRBJ2-7

CDR3 DNA: TGTGCCAGCAGTTACGGGCCGGGACAGGGCAATCAGCCCCAGCATTTT
CDR3 protein: CASSYGPGQGNQPQHF
clone size: once
V gene: TRBV6-6
CDR3 length: 16
D gene: TRBD1
J gene: TRBJ1-5

CDR3 DNA: TGCGCCAGCAGCTCCCTCGACGGCGGGCCCTTCTATGGCTACACCTTC
CDR3 protein: CASSSLDGGPFYGYTF
clone size: NA
V gene: TRBV5-1
CDR3 length: 16
D gene: NA
J gene: TRBJ1-2

CDR3 DNA: TGTGCCAGCAGCGGGGGACAGGTAGGGGCTGAAGCTTTCTTT
CDR3 protein: CASSGGQVGAEAFF
clone size: once
V gene: TRBV9
CDR3 length: 14
D gene: TRBD1
J gene: TRBJ1-1

CDR3 DNA: TGCGCCAGCAGTGACGGAAATAACCAAGAGACCCAGTACTTC
CDR3 protein: CASSDGNNQETQYF
clone size: NA
V gene: TRBV10-1
CDR3 length: 14
D gene: NA
J gene: TRBJ2-5

CDR3 DNA: TGTGCCAGCAGCTCCCCGGACAGGGCCCCCAACCAGCCCCAGCATTTT
CDR3 protein: CASSSPDRAPNQPQHF
clone size: NA
V gene: TRBV6-6
CDR3 length: 16
D gene: TRBD1
J gene: TRBJ1-5

CDR3 DNA: TGTGCCAGTAGTATGGTTGCGACTAGCGGGGGGGATGAGCAGTTCTTC
CDR3 protein: CASSMVATSGGDEQFF
clone size: NA
V gene: TRBV19
CDR3 length: 16
D gene: TRBD2
J gene: TRBJ2-1

CDR3 DNA: TGTGCCAGCAGCTTAGTAGGTCCGGGGCCGGCAGAGACCCAGTACTTC
CDR3 protein: CASSLVGPGPAETQYF
clone size: NA
V gene: TRBV7-2
CDR3 length: 16
D gene: NA
J gene: TRBJ2-5

CDR3 DNA: TGCGCCAGCAGCCCAGCCGGGGGTGGGGAGCAGTTCTTC
CDR3 protein: CASSPAGGGEQFF
clone size: NA
V gene: TRBV4-3
CDR3 length: 13
D gene: NA
J gene: TRBJ2-1

CDR3 DNA: TGTGCCAGCAGTTTAGGGGGGACCGGGGAGCTGTTTTTT
CDR3 protein: CASSLGGTGELFF
clone size: NA
V gene: TRBV12-3/TRBV12-4
CDR3 length: 13
D gene: NA
J gene: TRBJ2-2

CDR3 DNA: TGTGCCAGCAGCGCGCAGAGGAATCAGCCCCAGCATTTT
CDR3 protein: CASSAQRNQPQHF
clone size: NA
V gene: TRBV7-8
CDR3 length: 13
D gene: NA
J gene: TRBJ1-5

CDR3 DNA: TGTGCCAGCAGTTCCCGGGGGTACCGGGACGAGCAGTACTTC
CDR3 protein: CASSSRGYRDEQYF
clone size: NA
V gene: TRBV6-5
CDR3 length: 14
D gene: NA
J gene: TRBJ2-7

CDR3 DNA: TGTGCCAGCAGCGAATTAGCGGGAGTGTACAATGAGCAGTTCTTC
CDR3 protein: CASSELAGVYNEQFF
clone size: NA
V gene: TRBV7-6
CDR3 length: 15
D gene: TRBD2
J gene: TRBJ2-1

CDR3 DNA: TGCAGCGTTGAAGAGGATGGGCTTGCAACTAATGAAAAACTGTTTTTT
CDR3 protein: CSVEEDGLATNEKLFF
clone size: NA
V gene: TRBV29-1
CDR3 length: 16
D gene: NA
J gene: TRBJ1-4

CDR3 DNA: TGTGCCAGCAGCTTGAGCGTCCTGGGCCAAGAGACCCAGTACTTC
CDR3 protein: CASSLSVLGQETQYF
clone size: once
V gene: TRBV5-4
CDR3 length: 15
D gene: NA
J gene: TRBJ2-5

CDR3 DNA: TGTGCCAGCAGCTCACCACCCCGGGGGGATGATAATTCACCCCTCCACTTT
CDR3 protein: CASSSPPRGDDNSPLHF
clone size: once
V gene: TRBV9
CDR3 length: 17
D gene: NA
J gene: TRBJ1-6

CDR3 DNA: TGTGCCAGCTCACCTAGACGGAGTGGGGCTGGAAACACCATATATTTT
CDR3 protein: CASSPRRSGAGNTIYF
clone size: NA
V gene: TRBV18
CDR3 length: 16
D gene: NA
J gene: TRBJ1-3

CDR3 DNA: TGCGCCAGCAGCCAAGATTGGCGGGTTAGCTCCTACAATGAGCAGTTCTTC
CDR3 protein: CASSQDWRVSSYNEQFF
clone size: NA
V gene: TRBV4-3
CDR3 length: 17
D gene: NA
J gene: TRBJ2-1

CDR3 DNA: TGTGCCAGCAGCTTCCCCAGGGTAGGCGGGGGCAATGAGCAGTTCTTC
CDR3 protein: CASSFPRVGGGNEQFF
clone size: NA
V gene: TRBV5-4
CDR3 length: 16
D gene: TRBD2
J gene: TRBJ2-1

CDR3 DNA: TGTGCCAGCAGCCAAGGAACAACCTGGCAGGCTTTCTTT
CDR3 protein: CASSQGTTWQAFF
clone size: NA
V gene: TRBV3-1/TRBV3-2
CDR3 length: 13
D gene: NA
J gene: TRBJ1-1